This passage covers 3 T cell receptor beta chains from one sample sequenced in a study of T cell repertoires in cytomegalovirus infection. No antigen has been assigned to these receptors. TCRdb fed the reads into MiXCR, producing one record per CDR3 protein. Of roughly 860,000 distinct CDR3 sequences listed, over 25% were seen once; the top ten hold 9.5% to 15%. The sample consisted of cultured CD8+ T cells from PBMCs, taken from culture after CMV antigen stimulation. The receptors stem from a human donor in good health (CMV status not recorded). Some clones in this sample may be carry-over from other donors' samples.

The chain recombines TRBV28 with TRBJ2-1; 8 bases line up with TRBD2. CDR1 MDHEN and CDR2 SYDVKM come from the germline V gene. This CDR3 spans 17 amino acids. The V and J ends lost 5 bases and 1 base, in that order; junction bases with no gene match: 10. CDR3 in DNA: TGTGCCAGCAGTACCCCCCTTAGCGGGATTTCCTACAATGAGCAGTTCTTC. Amino acids: CASSTPLSGISYNEQFF.

Of note for this clonotype: An end of the junction does not agree with germline; a read error may underlie this. V is TRBV6-5 and J is TRBJ2-1; D remains ambiguous. Germline V lookup: CDR1 MNHEY, CDR2 SVGAGI. The CDR3 totals 16 residues. CDR3 nucleotides: TGTGCCAGCAGGTACTCGATGACGGCTACCTACAATGAGCAGTTCTTC. Residues: CASRYSMTATYNEQFF.

The genes are TRBV4-1 and TRBJ2-5; TRBD2 aligns across 15 bases. Unmatched junction bases numbered 5, after V lost 0 bases and J lost 6 bases. Germline V gene lookup returns CDR1 MGHRA and CDR2 YSYEKL. CDR3 length equals 17 residues. The CDR3 reads CASSQDGGTSGGKTQYF. The DNA for the CDR3 is TGCGCCAGCAGCCAAGATGGCGGGACTAGCGGGGGGAAGACCCAGTACTTC.